The 14 T cell receptor beta chains listed next were all sequenced from one sample in a study of response to subunit inactivated influenza vaccine. TCRdb analysed the RT-PCR reads with MiXCR anew, one entry per CDR3 protein. The sample records over 750,000 distinct CDR3 sequences, 21% being singletons. Sequencing used PBMCs from blood, obtained more than 4 days after vaccination. All receptors derive from a man aged 45-65 years who received an inactivated influenza vaccine.

The chain has TRBV5-1 and TRBJ2-5; TRBD1 is a possible D gene (6 bases). CDR3 length: 16 residues. CDR1 is SGHRS, CDR2 YFSETQ, per germline. The V gene lost 4 bases and the J gene lost 0 bases, with 16 bases spanning the gap. CDR3 sequence reads: CASSQGTNSYQETQYF. CDR3 sequence (DNA): TGCGCCAGCAGCCAGGGGACCAATTCGTACCAAGAGACCCAGTACTTC.

The rearrangement links TRBV19 to TRBJ1-2, with 8 nucleotides matching TRBD1. The CDR3 sequence is 13 residues long. The ends lost 3 bases at V and 4 bases at J; junction bases unmatched: 1. Germline CDR1 and CDR2: LNHDA and SQIVND (reference sequence). CDR3 protein: CASSIGTGYGYTF. As DNA, the CDR3 is TGTGCCAGTAGTATCGGGACAGGCTATGGCTACACCTTC.

The table lists this clonotype with a few counts. The CDR3 is CSAGDWDRNFNEQFF. The DNA for the CDR3 is TGCAGTGCTGGGGACTGGGACAGGAATTTCAATGAGCAGTTCTTC. J is TRBJ2-1 and V is TRBV20-1, with TRBD1 matching over 8 bases. V lost 5 bases and J lost 6; bases outside the gene matches: 12. The CDR3 totals 15 residues. Looked up from germline, CDR1 is DFQATT and CDR2 is SNEGSKA (reference sequence).

This clonotype was detected a few times. This chain uses TRBV6-5 with TRBJ1-6, with a possible D match to TRBD1 (5 bases). This CDR3 is built from 16 residues. Trimming cost V 0 bases and J 10 bases, with 16 bases left between them. The germline V gene encodes CDR1 MNHEY and CDR2 SVGAGI. The CDR3 region has the DNA TGTGCCAGCAGTTACTCGATTGGGTCGGGGGGGTCACCCCTCCACTTT. Translating gives CASSYSIGSGGSPLHF.

This clonotype was found many times. V usage is TRBV6-1 and J usage is TRBJ2-1; TRBD2 matches at 14 bases. Trimming took 6 bases from V and 8 from J; bases not matched to a gene: 6. The germline V gene encodes CDR1 MNHNS and CDR2 SASEGT. The CDR3 extends over 15 amino acids. CDR3 loop: CASSKGLAGVHEQFF. The CDR3 nucleotides read TGTGCCAGCAGCAAGGGACTAGCGGGGGTTCATGAGCAGTTCTTC.

This chain uses TRBV20-1 with TRBJ2-3; TRBD2 aligns across 10 bases. J was trimmed by 5 bases and V by 3 bases; bases with no gene match: 8. This CDR3 comprises 15 residues. CDR1 DFQATT and CDR2 SNEGSKA come from the germline V gene (reference sequence). The CDR3 is CSARRLAGLLDTQYF. CDR3 nucleotides: TGCAGTGCTAGGCGACTAGCGGGCCTCTTAGATACGCAGTATTTT.

The V call is TRBV5-6, the J call TRBJ2-7; D unresolved. This CDR3 comprises 15 residues. Germline V lookup: CDR1 SGHDT, CDR2 YYEEEE. The V end was cut by 2 bases, the J end by 0 bases, with 12 bases between. The CDR3 DNA reads TGTGCCAGCAGCTTCGGGCAGCAAGGCTCCTACGAGCAGTACTTC. It codes for CASSFGQQGSYEQYF.

This chain uses TRBV20-1 with TRBJ2-1; D ambiguous. The CDR3 consists of 14 residues. Germline CDR1 and CDR2: DFQATT and SNEGSKA (reference sequence). Trimming removed 0 bases from V and 7 bases from J, with 13 bases in between. The CDR3 DNA sequence: TGCAGTGCTAGAGATCTGGACCCTGGGAATGAGCAGTTCTTC. It yields the protein CSARDLDPGNEQFF.

This clonotype was recorded a few times. This chain links TRBV30 with TRBJ2-7; 7 bases line up with TRBD2. The ends lost 4 bases at V and 6 bases at J; junction bases unmatched: 9. CDR1 and CDR2 (germline): GTSNPN, SVGIG (reference sequence). The CDR3 has 13 residues. CDR3 DNA: TGTGCCTGGACGCGGGGGAGGGCTGGCGAGCAGTACTTC. It encodes CAWTRGRAGEQYF.

This clonotype has more than one count but fewer than ten. CDR3 amino acids: CSVGAEPYEQYF. The DNA for the CDR3 is TGCAGCGTTGGGGCAGAACCCTACGAGCAGTACTTC. This chain uses TRBV29-1 with TRBJ2-7; D gene ambiguous. V was trimmed by 4 bases and J by 2 bases, leaving 9 bases between them. Germline V gene data show CDR1 as SQVTM and CDR2 as ANQGSEA. The CDR3 length is 12 residues.

This clonotype was picked up a small number of times. J is TRBJ2-7 and V is TRBV29-1; perhaps TRBD2 as D (6 bases). This CDR3 has 12 amino acids. Germline assignment: CDR1 SQVTM and CDR2 ANQGSEA. Trimming removed 6 bases from V and 3 bases from J, with 12 bases in between. CDR3: CSVAGLHYEQYF. The CDR3 coding sequence is TGCAGCGTCGCGGGACTCCACTACGAGCAGTACTTC.

The rearrangement uses TRBV30 and TRBJ1-6; D remains ambiguous. Germline V gene sequence: CDR1 GTSNPN, CDR2 SVGIG (reference sequence). V lost 3 bases and J 2 bases, leaving 8 bases between the germline ends. CDR3 size: 14 residues. CDR3 in DNA: TGTGCCTGGAGCCAGGAGGCCTATAATTCACCCCTCCACTTT. This gives the protein CAWSQEAYNSPLHF.

The J gene is TRBJ1-1, the V gene TRBV28, with TRBD1 as a possible D gene (5 bases). V was cut by 3 bases and J by 8 bases, with 13 bases left in between. This CDR3 comprises 13 residues. Per germline, CDR1 MDHEN and CDR2 SYDVKM. CDR3 protein: CASSFVGQGEAFF. The CDR3 DNA reads TGTGCCAGCAGTTTCGTCGGTCAGGGAGAAGCTTTCTTT.

This clonotype was detected a few times. The gene calls are TRBV4-3 and TRBJ2-3, with no clear D. V was trimmed by 0 bases and J by 2 bases, leaving 15 bases between them. Looked up from germline, CDR1 is LGHNA and CDR2 is YSLEER. The CDR3 covers 17 residues. The CDR3 protein is CASSQDFRAAITDTQYF. The CDR3 coding sequence is TGCGCCAGCAGCCAAGATTTTAGGGCAGCCATCACAGATACGCAGTATTTT.